Listed below are T cell receptor beta chains from one sample, sequenced in a study of long-term antiretroviral therapy in people with HIV. Clones were sequenced by immunoSEQ multiplex PCR, and TCRdb holds only the in-frame ones, with some missing. This table has roughly 34,000 clones, 75% to 85% appearing once. The source material was unsorted PBMCs, sampled 1.9 years after starting antiretroviral therapy. These receptors originate from a man aged 18 to 29 with HIV. Each CDR3 is given with its conserved first and last residue. Fields, in order: clone size, V gene, D gene, J gene, CDR3 protein, CDR3 DNA. The D gene is left open where the match is weak. Part of the rows lack a size; the others show once, few, many or a class for expanded clones.

abundance: .
v_gene: TRBV4-1
d_gene: TRBD1
j_gene: TRBJ1-4
CDR3aa: CASSQDAGGNEKLFF
CDR3nt: TGCGCCAGCAGCCAAGATGCAGGGGGAAATGAAAAACTGTTTTTT

abundance: .
v_gene: TRBV6-5
d_gene: TRBD1
j_gene: TRBJ1-2
CDR3aa: CASKPGQTYGYTF
CDR3nt: TGTGCCAGCAAGCCGGGACAGACCTATGGCTACACCTTC

abundance: once
v_gene: TRBV18
d_gene: .
j_gene: TRBJ1-1
CDR3aa: CASSPPAFRGSEAFF
CDR3nt: TGTGCCAGCTCACCACCGGCATTTAGGGGGTCTGAAGCTTTCTTT

abundance: .
v_gene: TRBV5-1
d_gene: .
j_gene: TRBJ2-2
CDR3aa: CASSINTGELFF
CDR3nt: TGCGCCAGCAGCATTAACACCGGGGAGCTGTTTTTT

abundance: .
v_gene: TRBV6-6
d_gene: .
j_gene: TRBJ1-3
CDR3aa: CASRLAGEASGNTIYF
CDR3nt: TGTGCCAGCAGACTAGCAGGCGAGGCCTCTGGAAACACCATATATTTT

abundance: .
v_gene: TRBV5-1
d_gene: TRBD1
j_gene: TRBJ2-7
CDR3aa: CASSLGQDIYEQYF
CDR3nt: TGCGCCAGCAGTCTTGGACAGGACATCTACGAGCAGTACTTC

abundance: .
v_gene: TRBV5-1
d_gene: .
j_gene: TRBJ1-2
CDR3aa: CASSLSRVHVGAANYGYTF
CDR3nt: TGCGCCAGCAGCTTAAGTCGTGTCCATGTGGGGGCGGCTAACTATGGCTACACCTTC

abundance: few
v_gene: TRBV28
d_gene: .
j_gene: TRBJ2-3
CDR3aa: CASSIMSGSPHTDTQYF
CDR3nt: TGTGCCAGCAGCATTATGTCCGGGTCCCCCCACACAGATACGCAGTATTTT

abundance: .
v_gene: TRBV28
d_gene: .
j_gene: TRBJ1-2
CDR3aa: CASSETGRSNYGYTF
CDR3nt: TGTGCCAGCAGTGAAACGGGACGGTCAAACTATGGCTACACCTTC

abundance: .
v_gene: TRBV18
d_gene: .
j_gene: TRBJ1-1
CDR3aa: CASSGRGLDSEAFF
CDR3nt: TGTGCCAGCTCAGGTCGGGGCCTGGACTCTGAAGCTTTCTTT

abundance: .
v_gene: TRBV28
d_gene: .
j_gene: TRBJ1-1
CDR3aa: CASSSHMGEAFF
CDR3nt: TGTGCCAGCAGTTCCCATATGGGTGAAGCTTTCTTT

abundance: .
v_gene: TRBV7-9
d_gene: .
j_gene: TRBJ1-2
CDR3aa: CASSRAPNYGYTF
CDR3nt: TGTGCCAGCAGCCGGGCGCCGAACTATGGCTACACCTTC

abundance: .
v_gene: TRBV7-9
d_gene: TRBD1
j_gene: TRBJ2-5
CDR3aa: CASSLVVPRTGRLQETQYF
CDR3nt: TGTGCCAGCAGCTTAGTAGTTCCCCGGACAGGGCGACTACAAGAGACCCAGTACTTC

abundance: .
v_gene: TRBV6-1
d_gene: TRBD1
j_gene: TRBJ2-7
CDR3aa: CASRPRDSSYEQYF
CDR3nt: TGTGCCAGCCGGCCCCGGGACAGCTCCTACGAGCAGTACTTC

abundance: .
v_gene: TRBV5-4
d_gene: TRBD2
j_gene: TRBJ2-3
CDR3aa: CASSPAGALSTDTQYF
CDR3nt: TGTGCCAGCAGCCCAGCGGGGGCTCTAAGCACAGATACGCAGTATTTT

abundance: .
v_gene: TRBV5-5
d_gene: .
j_gene: TRBJ1-2
CDR3aa: CASTLGGYGYTF
CDR3nt: TGTGCCAGCACCCTAGGGGGGTATGGCTACACCTTC

abundance: .
v_gene: TRBV6-1
d_gene: .
j_gene: TRBJ2-3
CDR3aa: CASSLGRGDTQYF
CDR3nt: TGTGCCAGCAGCTTGGGACGAGGAGATACGCAGTATTTT

abundance: .
v_gene: TRBV6-4
d_gene: TRBD1
j_gene: TRBJ2-5
CDR3aa: CAISRGRVRETQYF
CDR3nt: TGTGCCATCTCGAGGGGGCGCGTTAGAGAGACCCAGTACTTC

abundance: .
v_gene: TRBV5-4
d_gene: TRBD2
j_gene: TRBJ2-3
CDR3aa: CASSQRLAGGPTDTQYF
CDR3nt: TGTGCCAGCAGCCAACGACTAGCGGGGGGTCCCACAGATACGCAGTATTTT

abundance: .
v_gene: TRBV6-4
d_gene: .
j_gene: TRBJ2-5
CDR3aa: CASSETVEETQYF
CDR3nt: TGTGCCAGCAGTGAGACAGTCGAAGAGACCCAGTACTTC

abundance: few
v_gene: TRBV5-6
d_gene: TRBD1
j_gene: TRBJ1-3
CDR3aa: CASSRDSSGNTIYF
CDR3nt: TGTGCCAGCAGCCGGGACAGCTCTGGAAACACCATATATTTT

abundance: .
v_gene: TRBV7-9
d_gene: .
j_gene: TRBJ1-4
CDR3aa: CASREQGEKLFF
CDR3nt: TGTGCCAGCAGGGAACAGGGTGAAAAACTGTTTTTT

abundance: .
v_gene: TRBV7-9
d_gene: TRBD2
j_gene: TRBJ2-5
CDR3aa: CASKTSGGAETQYF
CDR3nt: TGTGCCAGCAAAACTAGCGGGGGGGCAGAGACCCAGTACTTC

abundance: .
v_gene: TRBV5-4
d_gene: .
j_gene: TRBJ2-7
CDR3aa: CASSSARGDEEQYF
CDR3nt: TGTGCCAGCAGCTCTGCTCGAGGCGACGAGGAGCAGTACTTC

abundance: .
v_gene: TRBV5-4
d_gene: .
j_gene: TRBJ1-1
CDR3aa: CASSSTVVNTEAFF
CDR3nt: TGTGCCAGCAGCTCGACAGTAGTGAACACTGAAGCTTTCTTT

abundance: .
v_gene: TRBV5-6
d_gene: .
j_gene: TRBJ1-4
CDR3aa: CASSLAGATNEKLFF
CDR3nt: TGTGCCAGCAGCTTGGCAGGGGCAACTAATGAAAAACTGTTTTTT

abundance: .
v_gene: TRBV5-6
d_gene: .
j_gene: TRBJ2-5
CDR3aa: CASSLAGETQYF
CDR3nt: TGTGCCAGCAGCTTGGCCGGAGAGACCCAGTACTTC

abundance: .
v_gene: TRBV2
d_gene: .
j_gene: TRBJ1-5
CDR3aa: CASSEFGGPSQPQHF
CDR3nt: TGTGCCAGCAGTGAGTTCGGAGGCCCGAGTCAGCCCCAGCATTTT

abundance: .
v_gene: TRBV5-6
d_gene: TRBD1
j_gene: TRBJ1-4
CDR3aa: CASSFRTGSEEKLFF
CDR3nt: TGTGCCAGCAGCTTCCGGACAGGGTCGGAGGAAAAACTGTTTTTT

abundance: .
v_gene: TRBV29-1
d_gene: .
j_gene: TRBJ2-2
CDR3aa: CSVSDSTGELFF
CDR3nt: TGCAGCGTTTCGGACAGTACCGGGGAGCTGTTTTTT

abundance: few
v_gene: TRBV6-5
d_gene: TRBD1
j_gene: TRBJ1-1
CDR3aa: CASRQGAEAFF
CDR3nt: TGTGCCAGCAGACAGGGGGCTGAAGCTTTCTTT

abundance: .
v_gene: TRBV7-9
d_gene: .
j_gene: TRBJ2-2
CDR3aa: CASSLEVGRSTGELFF
CDR3nt: TGTGCCAGCAGCTTGGAGGTAGGGCGAAGCACCGGGGAGCTGTTTTTT

abundance: once
v_gene: TRBV11-2
d_gene: TRBD1
j_gene: TRBJ1-5
CDR3aa: CASSLDGRGHQPQHF
CDR3nt: TGTGCCAGCAGCTTAGATGGCAGGGGGCATCAGCCCCAGCATTTT

abundance: .
v_gene: TRBV7-3
d_gene: .
j_gene: TRBJ1-6
CDR3aa: CASSSGPPGYGSPLHF
CDR3nt: TGTGCCAGCAGCTCAGGACCTCCCGGGTACGGCTCACCCCTCCACTTT

abundance: .
v_gene: TRBV27
d_gene: .
j_gene: TRBJ2-2
CDR3aa: CASSVELGGELFF
CDR3nt: TGTGCCAGCAGTGTCGAACTCGGTGGGGAGCTGTTTTTT

abundance: .
v_gene: TRBV2
d_gene: .
j_gene: TRBJ1-1
CDR3aa: CASSEASGNTEAFF
CDR3nt: TGTGCCAGCAGTGAAGCCTCTGGGAACACTGAAGCTTTCTTT

abundance: .
v_gene: TRBV9
d_gene: .
j_gene: TRBJ2-7
CDR3aa: CASSVEGSYEQYF
CDR3nt: TGTGCCAGCAGCGTAGAAGGATCCTACGAGCAGTACTTC

abundance: .
v_gene: TRBV27
d_gene: TRBD2
j_gene: TRBJ2-7
CDR3aa: CASSPPGGLYEQYF
CDR3nt: TGTGCCAGCAGTCCACCGGGGGGGCTCTACGAGCAGTACTTC

abundance: .
v_gene: TRBV18
d_gene: TRBD1
j_gene: TRBJ2-7
CDR3aa: CASSPGTGVYEQYF
CDR3nt: TGTGCCAGCTCCCCCGGGACAGGGGTCTACGAGCAGTACTTC

abundance: .
v_gene: TRBV6-1
d_gene: .
j_gene: TRBJ1-5
CDR3aa: CASSESIGQPQHF
CDR3nt: TGTGCCAGCAGTGAAAGTATCGGGCAGCCCCAGCATTTT

abundance: .
v_gene: TRBV1
d_gene: .
j_gene: TRBJ1-5
CDR3aa: CTSSPSWSHGPNQPQHF
CDR3nt: TGCACCAGCAGCCCGTCCTGGTCCCATGGCCCCAATCAGCCCCAGCATTTT

abundance: .
v_gene: TRBV5-4
d_gene: .
j_gene: TRBJ2-3
CDR3aa: CASSPGADTDTQYF
CDR3nt: TGTGCCAGCAGCCCCGGGGCTGACACAGATACGCAGTATTTT

abundance: .
v_gene: TRBV6-1
d_gene: .
j_gene: TRBJ1-1
CDR3aa: CASSELPGRVDGF
CDR3nt: TGTGCCAGCAGTGAACTACCGGGGCGCGTCGACGGATTT

abundance: .
v_gene: TRBV5-1
d_gene: TRBD2
j_gene: TRBJ2-3
CDR3aa: CASSPQAGGTDTQYF
CDR3nt: TGCGCCAGCAGCCCCCAAGCGGGGGGCACAGATACGCAGTATTTT

abundance: few
v_gene: TRBV27
d_gene: .
j_gene: TRBJ1-6
CDR3aa: CASSMRRESPLHF
CDR3nt: TGTGCCAGCAGTATGAGACGCGAGTCACCCCTCCACTTT

abundance: medium-sized
v_gene: TRBV6-6
d_gene: .
j_gene: TRBJ2-3
CDR3aa: CASSLWETRNTDTQYF
CDR3nt: TGTGCCAGCAGTCTTTGGGAAACCAGGAACACAGATACGCAGTATTTT

abundance: .
v_gene: TRBV6-1
d_gene: .
j_gene: TRBJ2-2
CDR3aa: CASSGPKGTATNTGELFF
CDR3nt: TGTGCCAGCAGTGGACCGAAGGGGACCGCCACGAACACCGGGGAGCTGTTTTTT

abundance: .
v_gene: TRBV11-2
d_gene: .
j_gene: TRBJ1-1
CDR3aa: CASSLVPDTEAFF
CDR3nt: TGTGCCAGCAGCTTAGTACCGGACACTGAAGCTTTCTTT

abundance: .
v_gene: TRBV11-2
d_gene: TRBD1
j_gene: TRBJ1-1
CDR3aa: CASSPGQGAVNTEAFF
CDR3nt: TGTGCCAGCAGCCCAGGACAGGGGGCGGTGAACACTGAAGCTTTCTTT